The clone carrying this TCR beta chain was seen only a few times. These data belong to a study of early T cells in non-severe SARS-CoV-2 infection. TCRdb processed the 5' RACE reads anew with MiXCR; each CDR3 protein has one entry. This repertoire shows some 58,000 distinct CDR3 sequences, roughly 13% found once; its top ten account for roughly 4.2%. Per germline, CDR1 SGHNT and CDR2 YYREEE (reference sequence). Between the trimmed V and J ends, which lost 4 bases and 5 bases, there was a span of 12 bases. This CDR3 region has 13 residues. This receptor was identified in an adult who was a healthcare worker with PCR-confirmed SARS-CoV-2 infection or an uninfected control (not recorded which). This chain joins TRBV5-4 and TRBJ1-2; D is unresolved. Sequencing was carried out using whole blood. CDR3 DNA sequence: TGTGCCAGCAGCCCCACCCCCCCTTATGGCTACACCTTC. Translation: CASSPTPPYGYTF.